This entry lists 29 T cell receptor beta chains sequenced from one sample in a study of metastatic and nonmetastatic thyroid tumors. No treatment had been given to any patient before thyroid surgery. Using MiXCR, TCRdb reanalyzed the PCR reads. Among around 15,000 clones listed, roughly a quarter were seen once. Sequenced: adjacent normal tissue. The receptor source for this set is a female donor with papillary thyroid cancer or a benign thyroid nodule (not recorded which). Some clones in this sample may be carry-over from other donors' samples.

A few counts support this clone. V gene TRBV27 combines with J gene TRBJ2-1; TRBD1 is a possible D gene (6 bases). The V end lost 6 bases, the J end lost 9 bases, and 18 bases lay between the germline ends. The germline gives CDR1 MNHEY, CDR2 SMNVEV (reference sequence). CDR3 size: 14 residues. This chain's CDR3 is CASSTHRAGSEQFF. The CDR3 coding sequence is TGTGCCAGCAGCACCCACAGGGCAGGCAGTGAGCAGTTCTTC.

This clone was counted at least ten times. This rearrangement joins TRBV18 to TRBJ1-2, with 10 positions matching TRBD1. J gave up 5 bases and V 4 bases, and 7 bases lay outside the gene matches. Germline loops: CDR1 KGHSH, CDR2 LQKENI. The CDR3 runs to 15 residues. CDR3 DNA: TGTGCCAGCTCACTTTCCGGGACAGGGGCGTATGGCTACACCTTC. Its protein product is CASSLSGTGAYGYTF.

The table lists this clone with a few counts. V usage is TRBV6-1 and J usage is TRBJ1-5; tentative D call: TRBD1 (5 bases). Trimming left V 7 bases short and J 11 bases short, with 15 bases between. In germline, CDR1 is MNHNS, CDR2 SASEGT. The CDR3 contains 12 residues. CDR3 nucleotide sequence: TGTGCCAGCACGCGGGGGTGGGATACCCAGCATTTT. Encoded protein: CASTRGWDTQHF.

The table lists this clone with many counts. The chain joins TRBV3-1 to TRBJ2-7, with TRBD1 matching over 9 bases. CDR3 length equals 13 residues. The trim removed 6 bases at V and 5 bases at J, leaving 5 bases unmatched. Per germline, CDR1 LGHDT and CDR2 YNNKEL (reference sequence). The CDR3 reads CASRGTGHHEQYF. CDR3 DNA sequence: TGTGCCAGCAGGGGGACAGGGCACCACGAGCAGTACTTC.

The rearrangement uses TRBV6-2 or TRBV6-3 and TRBJ2-5; 10 nucleotides match TRBD2. The J segment lost 5 bases and the V segment lost 5 bases, leaving 8 bases of the junction unmatched. Germline V gene data show CDR1 as MNHEY and CDR2 as SVGEGT. The CDR3 has 15 amino acids. The CDR3 nucleotides read TGTGCCAGCAGTACGCTAGCGGGAGAGGGGGAGACCCAGTACTTC. Translated, it gives CASSTLAGEGETQYF.

This clone was seen repeatedly, ten times or more. The CDR3 is CASSRTGNTDTQYF. The DNA for the CDR3 is TGTGCCAGCAGTAGGACAGGGAACACAGATACGCAGTATTTT. The chain recombines TRBV7-9 with TRBJ2-3; TRBD1 matches at 8 bases. The V segment lost 6 bases and the J segment 2 bases; nucleotides outside the gene matches: 4. The CDR3 spans 14 residues. Germline CDR1 and CDR2: SEHNR and FQNEAQ (reference sequence).

The chain carries TRBV9 and TRBJ2-2, with 7 bases fitting TRBD1. With V trimmed by 7 bases and J by 9 bases, 15 bases remained unmatched. There are 15 residues in the CDR3. From germline, CDR1 is SGDLS and CDR2 YYNGEE. The CDR3 nucleotides are TGTGCCAGCCGCGGCCAACAGGGGTGGTCCAGGGAGCTGTTTTTT. Protein: CASRGQQGWSRELFF.

In this sample, this clone turned up many times. The chain uses TRBV7-2 and TRBJ2-5, with 12 bases aligning to TRBD2. V shed 6 bases, J shed 2 bases, and the junction held 7 bases outside the gene matches. This CDR3 is 16 amino acids long. Germline V gene lookup returns CDR1 SGHTA and CDR2 FQGNSA. The CDR3 DNA reads TGTGCCAGCAGGGGTCTAGCGGGAGGGGGGCAAGAGACCCAGTACTTC. This sequence encodes CASRGLAGGGQETQYF.

This clone has a single count. Mismatch with germline at one junction end may stem from a read error. The chain is built from TRBV10-3 and TRBJ2-2; D perhaps matches TRBD1 (5 bases). Germline V gene lookup returns CDR1 ENHRY and CDR2 SYGVKD. The CDR3 spans 16 residues. The CDR3 reads CAFSDSKGLNTGELFF. CDR3 in DNA: TGTGCCTTCAGTGATTCGAAGGGGTTAAACACCGGGGAGCTGTTTTTT.

Relative to its sample, this clone is medium-sized. The chain joins TRBV20-1 to TRBJ2-7, with D tentatively TRBD1 (5 bases). CDR1 and CDR2 from the germline V gene are DFQATT and SNEGSKA (reference sequence). The CDR3 has 13 amino acids. Trimming removed 3 bases at V and 1 base at J, with 10 bases between. The CDR3 reads CSARKQASYEQYF. CDR3 in DNA: TGCAGTGCTAGGAAACAGGCGTCCTACGAGCAGTACTTC.

This clone showed up many times. The chain recombines TRBV5-1 with TRBJ2-7; possible D gene TRBD2, 7 bases. The CDR3 is 14 residues long. V was shortened by 3 bases and J by 3 bases, with 13 bases between the two germline ends. The germline V gene encodes CDR1 SGHRS and CDR2 YFSETQ. The CDR3 loop reads CASSSGGANYEQYF. CDR3 DNA sequence: TGCGCCAGCAGCTCTGGGGGGGCGAACTACGAGCAGTACTTC.

This clone qualifies as medium-sized. V and J are TRBV12-3 or TRBV12-4 and TRBJ2-1, with D possibly matching TRBD1 (6 bases). The CDR3 extends over 17 amino acids. The V gene lost 5 bases and the J gene lost 0 bases, with 17 bases spanning the gap. Here the CDR3 DNA reads TGTGCCAGCAGTCAATACAGGGCCCTCCACTCCTACAATGAGCAGTTCTTC. It is translated as CASSQYRALHSYNEQFF.

This clone came up many times. The rearrangement joins TRBV28 to TRBJ2-5, with D perhaps being TRBD1 or TRBD2 (5 bases each). Trimming removed 4 bases at V and 1 base at J, with 22 bases between. Germline-derived CDR1 and CDR2 are MDHEN and SYDVKM. CDR3 length equals 18 residues. The CDR3 DNA sequence: TGTGCCAGCAGTTGGGACGAAAAAAAGATAAGGACCCAAGAGACCCAGTACTTC. This encodes CASSWDEKKIRTQETQYF.

This clone occurred a few times. This sequence joins TRBV6-1 and TRBJ2-2; TRBD1 agrees at 9 bases. The CDR3 has 16 residues. Trimming cost V 2 bases and J 3 bases; bases outside gene matches: 4. Germline V gives CDR1 MNHNS, CDR2 SASEGT. CDR3 nucleotide sequence: TGTGCCAGCAGTGAATGGACAGGGGAAGACACCGGGGAGCTGTTTTTT. Translated, it gives CASSEWTGEDTGELFF.

On this clone: An end of the junction does not agree with germline; a read error may underlie this. The rearrangement links TRBV20-1 to TRBJ2-1, with 9 bases aligning to TRBD1. The CDR3 covers 14 residues. Germline V gene lookup returns CDR1 DFQATT and CDR2 SNEGSKA (reference sequence). This CDR3 reads CSARVGTGFLGQFF. The CDR3, as DNA: TGCAGCGCTAGAGTGGGGACAGGGTTTCTCGGGCAGTTCTTC.

By its share, this clone is medium-sized. This chain joins TRBV2 and TRBJ2-5, with D tentatively TRBD2 (6 bases). The CDR3 has 11 amino acids. Germline V gene sequence: CDR1 SNHLY, CDR2 FYNNEI. Between the trimmed V and J ends, which lost 6 bases and 9 bases, there was a span of 11 bases. The CDR3 spells CASRVRDPQYF. DNA of the CDR3: TGTGCCAGCAGGGTGCGGGACCCCCAGTACTTC.

This clone has a handful of counts. The rearrangement uses TRBV27 and TRBJ1-2; 8 positions agree with TRBD1. With V trimmed by 2 bases and J by 5 bases, 10 bases remained unmatched. This CDR3 comprises 16 residues. Germline loops: CDR1 MNHEY, CDR2 SMNVEV (reference sequence). Here the CDR3 reads CASSLDGQGPLYGYTF. In nucleotides, the CDR3 is TGTGCCAGCAGTTTAGACGGACAGGGCCCCCTTTATGGCTACACCTTC.

This clone was counted ten times or more. The genes are TRBV30 and TRBJ2-3; D gene ambiguous. CDR1 is GTSNPN, CDR2 SVGIG, per germline (reference sequence). This CDR3 spans 15 amino acids. Trimming removed 3 bases from V and 4 bases from J, with 17 bases in between. The CDR3, as DNA: TGTGCCTGGAGAGCTCGACAAAGGGTTTCAGATACGCAGTATTTT. Protein product: CAWRARQRVSDTQYF.

This clone was seen at least ten times. The chain combines TRBV6-1 with TRBJ2-4, with 8 nucleotides matching TRBD2. J was trimmed by 8 bases and V by 2 bases; bases with no gene match: 8. Germline V gene data show CDR1 as MNHNS and CDR2 as SASEGT. There are 15 residues in the CDR3. The CDR3 is CASSELAGLMDIQYF. The CDR3, as DNA: TGTGCCAGCAGTGAACTAGCGGGTTTAATGGACATTCAGTACTTC.

Relative to its sample, this clone is medium-sized (0.01 to 0.1%). This CDR3 is also generated by other DNA sequences in the sample. The rearrangement uses TRBV27 and TRBJ2-1; TRBD2 matches at 12 bases. The CDR3 has 18 amino acids. From germline, CDR1 is MNHEY and CDR2 SMNVEV (reference sequence). Trimming cost V 6 bases and J 5 bases; bases outside gene matches: 14. The chain's CDR3 is CASRLRWTSGAAHNEQFF. The CDR3 DNA sequence: TGTGCCAGCAGGCTCAGATGGACTAGCGGGGCGGCCCACAATGAGCAGTTCTTC.

For this clone: Distinct nucleotide sequences in the sample also encode this CDR3. The chain joins TRBV5-1 to TRBJ2-7; no reliable D call. The CDR3 spans 14 residues. The V end was cut by 5 bases, the J end by 5 bases, with 17 bases between. The germline V gene has CDR1 SGHRS and CDR2 YFSETQ. In DNA, the CDR3 is TGCGCCAGCAGTCCCGGTGGCCTCCTCGACGAGCAGTACTTC. Translated, it gives CASSPGGLLDEQYF.

Concerning this clone itself: Distinct nucleotide sequences in the sample also encode this CDR3. This chain joins TRBV12-3 or TRBV12-4 and TRBJ1-2; TRBD1 is a possible D gene (5 bases). V lost 8 bases and J 3 bases, leaving 16 bases between the germline ends. There are 14 residues in the CDR3. CDR3 sequence (DNA): TGTGCCAGCGAGAGGGGCAGCCAGGACTATGGCTACACCTTC. It yields the protein CASERGSQDYGYTF.

This clone has a count of ten or more. The CDR3 region has the DNA TGTGCCAGCTCACCGCAGGGACCCTACGAGCAGTACTTC. It specifies CASSPQGPYEQYF. The rearrangement uses TRBV18 and TRBJ2-7; D tentatively reads TRBD1 or TRBD2 (5 bases each). Between the trimmed V and J ends, which lost 3 bases and 2 bases, there was a span of 8 bases. The CDR3 covers 13 residues. Germline lookup yields CDR1 KGHSH and CDR2 LQKENI.

This clone is classed as medium-sized. Other nucleotide sequences in the sample specify the same CDR3. The CDR3 here is CASSVGAGINEQFF. Here the CDR3 DNA reads TGTGCCAGCAGTGTCGGAGCGGGAATCAATGAGCAGTTCTTC. The chain links TRBV6-1 to TRBJ2-1; 7 bases are shared with TRBD2. This CDR3 has 14 residues. Germline assignment: CDR1 MNHNS and CDR2 SASEGT. The ends lost 4 bases at V and 6 bases at J; junction bases unmatched: 6.

A note on this clone: A much bigger clone sits one base away, suggesting this may be a read error. The CDR3 region has the DNA TGCGCCAGCAGCCTCGTGAGGTGCGACAACGTCCTGACTTTC. As protein: CASSLVRCDNVLTF. V usage is TRBV5-1 and J usage is TRBJ2-6, with unresolved D. The CDR3 has 14 residues. Germline values: CDR1 SGHRS, CDR2 YFSETQ. Deletions cut 4 bases from V and 9 bases from J, with 14 bases between.

This clone was found a few times. The rearrangement links TRBV25-1 to TRBJ1-4; no clear D gene. The CDR3 consists of 15 residues. Germline CDR1 is MGHDK and CDR2 is SYGVNS. Trimming cost V 1 base and J 5 bases, with 11 bases left between them. CDR3 DNA sequence: TGTGCCAGCAGTGAATCAACGTCCGGGAATGAAAAACTGTTTTTT. This translates into CASSESTSGNEKLFF.

This clone counts as medium-sized. This chain joins TRBV6-1 and TRBJ2-5; D not resolved. Trimming left V 5 bases short and J 4 bases short, with 8 bases between. The CDR3 runs to 12 residues. Germline values: CDR1 MNHNS, CDR2 SASEGT. The chain's CDR3 is CASSQVGETQYF. The DNA of the CDR3 is TGTGCCAGCAGTCAGGTGGGAGAGACCCAGTACTTC.

This clone was counted between two and nine times. The chain has TRBV6-1 and TRBJ2-7, with 8 bases lining up with TRBD1. Per germline, CDR1 MNHNS and CDR2 SASEGT. The CDR3 is made up of 14 amino acids. V shed 6 bases, J shed 4 bases, and the junction held 8 bases outside the gene matches. The CDR3 coding sequence is TGTGCCAGCAGCCAGGGGACAGGCATATACGAGCAGTACTTC. This codes for CASSQGTGIYEQYF.

This clone has ten or more counts. V gene TRBV30 combines with J gene TRBJ2-3, with 10 bases lining up with TRBD2. Unmatched junction bases numbered 8, after V lost 4 bases and J lost 1 base. The CDR3 has 16 residues. Germline loops: CDR1 GTSNPN, CDR2 SVGIG (reference sequence). The chain's CDR3 is CAWTSWTSGRTDTQYF. The CDR3 DNA sequence: TGTGCCTGGACGTCGTGGACTAGCGGCCGCACAGATACGCAGTATTTT.